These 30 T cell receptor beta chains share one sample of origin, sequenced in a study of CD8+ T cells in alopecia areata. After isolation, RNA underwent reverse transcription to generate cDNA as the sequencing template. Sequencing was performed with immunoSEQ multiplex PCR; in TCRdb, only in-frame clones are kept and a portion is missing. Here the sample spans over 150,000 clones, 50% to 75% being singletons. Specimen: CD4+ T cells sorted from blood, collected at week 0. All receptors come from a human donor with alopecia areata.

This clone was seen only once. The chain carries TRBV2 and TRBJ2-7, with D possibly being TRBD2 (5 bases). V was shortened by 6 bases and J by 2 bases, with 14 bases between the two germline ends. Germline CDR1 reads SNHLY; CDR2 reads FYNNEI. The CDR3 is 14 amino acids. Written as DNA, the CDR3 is TGTGCCAGCAGACTTCGGGGAGCCACCTACGAGCAGTACTTC. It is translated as CASRLRGATYEQYF.

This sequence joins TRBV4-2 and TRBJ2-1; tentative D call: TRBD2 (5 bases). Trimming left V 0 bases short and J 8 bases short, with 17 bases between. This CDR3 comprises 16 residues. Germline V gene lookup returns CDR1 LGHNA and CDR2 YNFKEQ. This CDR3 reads CASSQDFAGQTDEQFF. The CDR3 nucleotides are TGTGCCAGCAGCCAAGACTTCGCGGGTCAGACCGATGAGCAGTTCTTC.

The CDR3 DNA reads TGCGCCAGCAGTCAATATCCCAGGGGGGAGGGCAATCAGCCCCAGCATTTT. Its translation is CASSQYPRGEGNQPQHF. This rearrangement joins TRBV23-1 to TRBJ1-5; the match to TRBD1 covers 7 bases. TRBV23-1 is classed as an ORF, of uncertain function. The CDR3 extends over 17 amino acids. V gave up 1 base and J gave up 2 bases; unmatched junction bases: 8.

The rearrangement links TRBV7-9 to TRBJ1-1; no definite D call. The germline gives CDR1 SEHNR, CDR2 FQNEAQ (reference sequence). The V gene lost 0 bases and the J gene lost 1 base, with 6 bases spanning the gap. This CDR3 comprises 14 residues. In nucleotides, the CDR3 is TGTGCCAGCAGCTTAGCTCTGGGGAACACTGAAGCTTTCTTT. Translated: CASSLALGNTEAFF.

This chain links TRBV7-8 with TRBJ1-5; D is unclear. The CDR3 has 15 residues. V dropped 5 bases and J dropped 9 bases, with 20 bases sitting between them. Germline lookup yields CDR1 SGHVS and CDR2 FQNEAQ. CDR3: CASSPRRQDIWPQHF. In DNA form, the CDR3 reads TGTGCCAGCAGCCCCCGGCGTCAGGATATATGGCCCCAGCATTTT. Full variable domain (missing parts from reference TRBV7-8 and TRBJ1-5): GAGVSQSPRYKVAKRGQDVALRCDPISGHVSLFWYQQALGQGPEFLTYFQNEAQLDKSGLPSDRFFAERPEGSVSTLKIQRTQQEDSAVYLCASSPRRQDIWPQHFGDGTRLSIL.

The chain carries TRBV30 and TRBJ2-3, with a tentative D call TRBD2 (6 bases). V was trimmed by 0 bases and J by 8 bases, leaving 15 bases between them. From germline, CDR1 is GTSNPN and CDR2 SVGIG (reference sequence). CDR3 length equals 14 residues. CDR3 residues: CAWSVPGTQGTQYF. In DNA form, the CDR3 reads TGTGCCTGGAGTGTACCCGGGACTCAGGGTACGCAGTATTTT.

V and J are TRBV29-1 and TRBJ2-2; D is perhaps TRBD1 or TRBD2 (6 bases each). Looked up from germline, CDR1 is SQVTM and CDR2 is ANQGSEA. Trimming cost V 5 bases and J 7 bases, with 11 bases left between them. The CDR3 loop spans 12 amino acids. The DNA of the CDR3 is TGCAGCGTTATTAGGGGGGACGGGGAGCTGTTTTTT. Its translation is CSVIRGDGELFF.

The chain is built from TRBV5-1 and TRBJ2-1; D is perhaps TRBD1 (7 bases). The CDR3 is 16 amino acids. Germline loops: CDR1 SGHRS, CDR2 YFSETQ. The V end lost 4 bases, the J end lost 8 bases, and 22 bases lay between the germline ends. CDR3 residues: CASSAKDRRAWDEQFF. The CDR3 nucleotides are TGCGCCAGCAGCGCCAAGGACAGGAGGGCTTGGGATGAGCAGTTCTTC.

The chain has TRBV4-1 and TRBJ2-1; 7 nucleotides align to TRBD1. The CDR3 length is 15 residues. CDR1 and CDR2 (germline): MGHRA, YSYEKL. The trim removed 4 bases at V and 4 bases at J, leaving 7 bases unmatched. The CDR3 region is CASSLGTAYYNEQFF. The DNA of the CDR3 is TGCGCCAGCAGCCTCGGGACAGCTTATTACAATGAGCAGTTCTTC.

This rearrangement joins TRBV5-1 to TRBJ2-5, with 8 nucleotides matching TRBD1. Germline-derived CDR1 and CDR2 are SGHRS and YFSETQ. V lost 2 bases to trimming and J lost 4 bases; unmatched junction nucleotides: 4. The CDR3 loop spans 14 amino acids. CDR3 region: CASSLQGGRETQYF. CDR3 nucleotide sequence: TGCGCCAGCAGCTTACAGGGGGGCAGAGAGACCCAGTACTTC.

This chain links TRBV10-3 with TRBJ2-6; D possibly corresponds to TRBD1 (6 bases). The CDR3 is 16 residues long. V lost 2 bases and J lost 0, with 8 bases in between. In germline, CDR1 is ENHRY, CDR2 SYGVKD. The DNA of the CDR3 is TGTGCCATCAGTGAGGACAGGAACTCTGGGGCCAACGTCCTGACTTTC. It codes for CAISEDRNSGANVLTF.

The CDR3 loop reads CASSEASRGLPFGYTF. For the CDR3, the DNA is TGTGCCAGCAGTGAAGCTAGTAGGGGACTGCCGTTTGGCTACACCTTC. This chain joins TRBV6-1 and TRBJ1-2, with a tentative D call TRBD1 (5 bases). This CDR3 has 16 amino acids. Looked up from germline, CDR1 is MNHNS and CDR2 is SASEGT. V lost 0 bases and J lost 7, with 18 bases in between.

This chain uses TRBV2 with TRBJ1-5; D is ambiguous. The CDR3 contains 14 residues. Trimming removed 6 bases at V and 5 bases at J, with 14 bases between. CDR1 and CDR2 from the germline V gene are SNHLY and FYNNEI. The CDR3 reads CASRAWATHQPQHF. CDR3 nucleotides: TGTGCCAGCAGAGCCTGGGCCACTCATCAGCCCCAGCATTTT.

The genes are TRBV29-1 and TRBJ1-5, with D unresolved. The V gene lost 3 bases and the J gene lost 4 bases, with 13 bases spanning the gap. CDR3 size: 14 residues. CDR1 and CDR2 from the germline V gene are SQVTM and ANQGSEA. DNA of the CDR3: TGCAGCGTTGAGGTCATCCACATTAATCAGCCCCAGCATTTT. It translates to CSVEVIHINQPQHF.

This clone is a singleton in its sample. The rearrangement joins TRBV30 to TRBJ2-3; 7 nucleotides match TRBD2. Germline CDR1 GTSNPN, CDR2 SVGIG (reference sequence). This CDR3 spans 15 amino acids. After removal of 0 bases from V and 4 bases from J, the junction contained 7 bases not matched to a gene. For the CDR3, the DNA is TGTGCCTGGAGTGTACAGGAGCGGGGACCAGATACGCAGTATTTT. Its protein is CAWSVQERGPDTQYF.

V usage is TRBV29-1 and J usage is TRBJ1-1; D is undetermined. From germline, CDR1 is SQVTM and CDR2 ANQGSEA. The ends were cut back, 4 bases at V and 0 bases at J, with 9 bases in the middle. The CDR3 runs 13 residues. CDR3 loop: CSVVRKLNTEAFF. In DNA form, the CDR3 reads TGCAGCGTTGTTCGCAAATTGAACACTGAAGCTTTCTTT. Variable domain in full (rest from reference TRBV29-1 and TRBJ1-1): SAVISQKPSRDICQRGTSLTIQCQVDSQVTMMFWYRQQPGQSLTLIATANQGSEATYESGFVIDKFPISRPNLTFSTLTVSNMSPEDSSIYLCSVVRKLNTEAFFGQGTRLTVV.

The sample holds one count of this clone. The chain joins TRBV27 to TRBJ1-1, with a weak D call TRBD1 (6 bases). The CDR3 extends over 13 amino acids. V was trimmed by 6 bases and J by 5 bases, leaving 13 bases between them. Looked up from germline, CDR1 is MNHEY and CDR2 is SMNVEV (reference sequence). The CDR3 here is CASSAQGRTEAFF. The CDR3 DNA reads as TGTGCCAGCAGCGCCCAGGGGCGGACTGAAGCTTTCTTT.

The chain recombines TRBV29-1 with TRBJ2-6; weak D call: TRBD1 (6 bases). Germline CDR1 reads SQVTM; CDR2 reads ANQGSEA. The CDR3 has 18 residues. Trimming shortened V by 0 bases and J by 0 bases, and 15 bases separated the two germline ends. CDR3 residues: CSVEDRGQLNSGANVLTF. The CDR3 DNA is TGCAGCGTTGAAGATAGAGGACAGTTAAACTCTGGGGCCAACGTCCTGACTTTC.

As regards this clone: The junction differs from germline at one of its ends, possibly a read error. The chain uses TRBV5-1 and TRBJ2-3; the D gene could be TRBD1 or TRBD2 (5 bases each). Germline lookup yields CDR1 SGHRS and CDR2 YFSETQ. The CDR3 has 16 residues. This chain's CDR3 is CASGFRDAFYTDTQYF. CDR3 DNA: TGCGCCAGCGGCTTCCGGGACGCCTTTTACACAGATACGCAGTATTTT.

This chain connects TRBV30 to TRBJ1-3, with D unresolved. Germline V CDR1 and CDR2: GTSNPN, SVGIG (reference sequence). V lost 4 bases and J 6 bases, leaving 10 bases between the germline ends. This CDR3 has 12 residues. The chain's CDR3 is CAWTIATNTIYF. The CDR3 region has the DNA TGTGCCTGGACCATAGCCACAAACACCATATATTTT.

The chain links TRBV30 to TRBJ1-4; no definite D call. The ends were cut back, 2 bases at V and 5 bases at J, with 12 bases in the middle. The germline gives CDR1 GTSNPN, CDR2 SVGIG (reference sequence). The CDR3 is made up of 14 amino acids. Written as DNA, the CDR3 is TGTGCCTGGAGTTTTGGGCTGCCAAATGAAAAACTGTTTTTT. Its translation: CAWSFGLPNEKLFF.

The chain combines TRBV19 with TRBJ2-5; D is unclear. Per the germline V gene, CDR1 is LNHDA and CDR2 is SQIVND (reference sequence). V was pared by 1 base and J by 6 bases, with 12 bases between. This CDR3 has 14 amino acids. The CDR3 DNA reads TGTGCCAGTAGTATAGCGGTTGAAGCGCAGACCCAGTACTTC. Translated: CASSIAVEAQTQYF.

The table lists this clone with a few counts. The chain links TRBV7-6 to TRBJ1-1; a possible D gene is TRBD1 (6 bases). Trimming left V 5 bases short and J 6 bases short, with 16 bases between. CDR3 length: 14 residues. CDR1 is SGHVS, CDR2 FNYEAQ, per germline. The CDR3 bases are TGTGCCAGCAGCCCAAGGGGGTTCGTGGCTGAAGCTTTCTTT. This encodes CASSPRGFVAEAFF.

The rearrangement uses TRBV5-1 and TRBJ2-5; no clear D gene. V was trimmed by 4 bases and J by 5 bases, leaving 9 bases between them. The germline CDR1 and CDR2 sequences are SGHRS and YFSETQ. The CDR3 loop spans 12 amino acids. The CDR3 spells CASSEHDETQYF. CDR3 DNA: TGCGCCAGCAGCGAACACGACGAGACCCAGTACTTC. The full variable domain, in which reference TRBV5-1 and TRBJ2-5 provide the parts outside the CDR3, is KAGVTQTPRYLIKTRGQQVTLSCSPISGHRSVSWYQQTPGQGLQFLFEYFSETQRNKGNFPGRFSGRQFSNSRSEMNVSTLELGDSALYLCASSEHDETQYFGPGTRLLVL.

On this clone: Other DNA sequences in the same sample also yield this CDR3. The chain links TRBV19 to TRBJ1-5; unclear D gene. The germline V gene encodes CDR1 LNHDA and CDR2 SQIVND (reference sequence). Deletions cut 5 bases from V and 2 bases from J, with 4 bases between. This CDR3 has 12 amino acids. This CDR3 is CASSPGNQPQHF. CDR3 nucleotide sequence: TGTGCCAGTAGTCCTGGCAATCAGCCCCAGCATTTT.

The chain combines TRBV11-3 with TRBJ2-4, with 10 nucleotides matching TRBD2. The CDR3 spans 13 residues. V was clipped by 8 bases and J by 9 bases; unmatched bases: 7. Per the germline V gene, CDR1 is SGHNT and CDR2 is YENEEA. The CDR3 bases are TGTGCCAGCTCACCGGGACTAGCGAGCATTCAGTACTTC. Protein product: CASSPGLASIQYF.

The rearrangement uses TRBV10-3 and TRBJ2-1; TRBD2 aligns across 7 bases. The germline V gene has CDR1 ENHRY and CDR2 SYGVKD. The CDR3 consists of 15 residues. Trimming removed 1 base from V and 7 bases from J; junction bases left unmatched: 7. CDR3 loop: CAISELGGDPNEQFF. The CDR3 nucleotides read TGTGCCATCAGTGAGTTGGGGGGGGACCCAAATGAGCAGTTCTTC.

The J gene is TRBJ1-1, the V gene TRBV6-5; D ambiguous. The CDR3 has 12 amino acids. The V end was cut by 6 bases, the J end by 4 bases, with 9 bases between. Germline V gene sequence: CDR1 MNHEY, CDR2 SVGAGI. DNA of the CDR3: TGTGCCAGCAGGGCCCGATCCACTGAAGCTTTCTTT. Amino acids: CASRARSTEAFF.

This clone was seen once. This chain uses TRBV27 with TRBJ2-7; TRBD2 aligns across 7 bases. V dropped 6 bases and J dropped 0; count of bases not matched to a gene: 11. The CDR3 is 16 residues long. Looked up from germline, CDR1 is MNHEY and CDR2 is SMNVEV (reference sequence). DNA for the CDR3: TGTGCCAGCAGCCTAGAAGCGGGGCGGAGCTCCTACGAGCAGTACTTC. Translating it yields CASSLEAGRSSYEQYF.

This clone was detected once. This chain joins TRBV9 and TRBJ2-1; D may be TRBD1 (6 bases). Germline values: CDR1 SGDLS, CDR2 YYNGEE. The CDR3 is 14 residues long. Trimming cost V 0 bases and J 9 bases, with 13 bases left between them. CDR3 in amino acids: CASSVAQGKGEQFF. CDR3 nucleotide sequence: TGTGCCAGCAGCGTAGCTCAGGGGAAGGGTGAGCAGTTCTTC.